This TCR beta chain was sequenced in a study of PD-1 blockade in classical Hodgkin lymphoma. Study details: Patients had nivolumab dosed at 3 mg/kg, delivered intravenously every 2 weeks. Study-level findings and limits: It was CD4+ TCR diversity, not CD8+, that rose significantly by C4D1. The repertoire differences lack a defined cause, possibly disease activity or prior therapy.

V was clipped by 6 bases and J by 4 bases; unmatched bases: 4. Germline values: CDR1 SEHNR, CDR2 FQNEAQ (reference sequence). This CDR3 has 15 residues. Some clones are missing from TCRdb's copy, which holds only in-frame ones; the method was immunoSEQ multiplex PCR. In the table there are 90,000 to 100,000 clones, more than 80% of which are singletons. In regard to this clone: Its specificity is not known.

Every patient experienced relapse after autologous stem cell transplantation, and brentuximab vedotin exposure varied. Sequencing was performed on peripheral blood mononuclear cells (PBMCs), taken before the second cycle of nivolumab. The receptor's source is a human donor with classical Hodgkin lymphoma. The chain links TRBV7-9 to TRBJ2-3, with TRBD2 identical over 13 bases. CDR3 region: CASRDGLAGADTQYF. The CDR3 DNA reads as TGTGCCAGCAGAGACGGACTAGCGGGAGCAGATACGCAGTATTTT. The full variable domain, with the rest looked up from reference TRBV7-9 and TRBJ2-3, is DTGVSQNPRHKITKRGQNVTFRCDPISEHNRLYWYRQTLGQGPEFLTYFQNEAQLEKSRLLSDRFSAERPKGSFSTLEIQRTEQGDSAMYLCASRDGLAGADTQYFGPGTRLTVL.